The 24 T cell receptor beta chains in this list originate from one sample, sequenced in a study of blood T cell repertoires in COVID-19. Some clones are missing from TCRdb's copy, which holds only in-frame ones; the method was immunoSEQ multiplex PCR. Of hundreds of thousands of clones in the sample, more than 75% are singletons; the top ten hold more than 0.8%. Sequences were obtained from PBMCs or T cells enriched from blood (not recorded which). These receptor sequences come from a young woman who had recovered from COVID-19.

The V and J genes are TRBV21-1 and TRBJ2-7; no check of the table's D call, TRBD1, against the DNA was made. TRBV21-1 is a pseudogene locus. There are 15 residues in the CDR3. In DNA, the CDR3 is TGTGCCAGCAGCCGAATGTACACCTCCGCCTACGAGCAGTACTTC. Encoded protein: CASSRMYTSAYEQYF.

CDR3 in amino acids: CASSQDRTGHTDTQYF. In DNA, the CDR3 is TGTGCCAGCAGCCAAGACCGGACAGGGCACACAGATACGCAGTATTTT. The chain couples TRBV14 to TRBJ2-3, with 8 bases fitting TRBD1. The CDR3 consists of 16 residues. V shed 0 bases and J 2 bases; nucleotides not matched to a gene: 4. Looked up from germline, CDR1 is SGHDN and CDR2 is FVKESK.

The chain carries TRBV3-1 (or the pseudogene TRBV3-2) and TRBJ1-2; 8 bases line up with TRBD1. The CDR3 is made up of 16 amino acids. Germline V gene lookup returns CDR1 LGHDT and CDR2 YNNKEL (reference sequence). V trimming: 3 bases; J trimming: 8 bases; junction bases outside the gene matches: 14. The CDR3 loop is CASSHGMRTGLDGYTF. The CDR3 DNA follows: TGTGCCAGCAGCCACGGTATGAGGACAGGGCTCGACGGCTACACCTTC.

The chain has TRBV6-1 and TRBJ1-1, with D possibly matching TRBD1 (5 bases). Trimming took 0 bases from V and 4 from J, leaving 15 bases between them. Germline values: CDR1 MNHNS, CDR2 SASEGT. The CDR3 is made up of 16 amino acids. This CDR3 is CASSEAMGGGATEAFF. CDR3 bases: TGTGCCAGCAGTGAAGCGATGGGGGGAGGAGCCACTGAAGCTTTCTTT.

The chain couples TRBV11-2 to TRBJ2-1; D uncertain. V was shortened by 11 bases and J by 0 bases, with 14 bases between the two germline ends. CDR1 and CDR2 from the germline V gene are SGHAT and FQNNGV. CDR3 size: 14 residues. CDR3 DNA sequence: TGTGCCTCGCACGTGCCTAGCTCCTACAATGAGCAGTTCTTC. This sequence encodes CASHVPSSYNEQFF.

CDR3 residues: CASSVALAGGTTQETQYF. The CDR3 nucleotides are TGTGCCAGCAGCGTAGCGCTAGCGGGGGGTACGACACAGGAGACCCAGTACTTC. The chain carries TRBV9 and TRBJ2-5; 11 bases align to TRBD2. Germline V gives CDR1 SGDLS, CDR2 YYNGEE. J gave up 5 bases and V 0 bases, and 12 bases lay outside the gene matches. CDR3 length: 18 amino acids.

The chain combines TRBV7-6 with TRBJ1-1; 7 nucleotides line up with TRBD1. The CDR3 loop spans 15 amino acids. Germline V lookup: CDR1 SGHVS, CDR2 FNYEAQ. V shed 5 bases and J 1 base; nucleotides not matched to a gene: 7. CDR3 bases: TGTGCCAGCAGCGCCACACAGGGGACGAACACTGAAGCTTTCTTT. Its protein is CASSATQGTNTEAFF.

The rearrangement uses TRBV5-4 and TRBJ2-1, with unresolved D. V lost 5 bases to trimming and J lost 4 bases, with 10 bases between them. Germline assignment: CDR1 SGHNT and CDR2 YYREEE (reference sequence). The CDR3 covers 13 residues. CDR3 residues: CASSSTQYNEQFF. The CDR3, as DNA: TGTGCCAGCAGTTCTACACAGTACAATGAGCAGTTCTTC.

The V call is TRBV27, the J call TRBJ2-3, with 8 bases that match TRBD2. Germline V gene data show CDR1 as MNHEY and CDR2 as SMNVEV (reference sequence). The CDR3 contains 16 residues. The trim removed 5 bases at V and 1 base at J, leaving 8 bases unmatched. The CDR3 DNA reads as TGTGCCAGCAGTACACGGGGGGGCCCCCGCACAGATACGCAGTATTTT. Its translation is CASSTRGGPRTDTQYF.

The genes are TRBV28 and TRBJ1-6, with a possible D match to TRBD1 (5 bases). V was shortened by 4 bases and J by 4 bases, with 14 bases between the two germline ends. The CDR3 runs to 16 residues. Germline loops: CDR1 MDHEN, CDR2 SYDVKM. The CDR3 is CASSSARASYNSPLHF. CDR3 nucleotide sequence: TGTGCCAGCAGTTCGGCCAGGGCCAGTTATAATTCACCCCTCCACTTT.

V and J are TRBV13 and TRBJ1-3; D perhaps matches TRBD1 (6 bases). Germline CDR1 is PRHDT and CDR2 is FYEKMQ (reference sequence). This CDR3 spans 15 amino acids. V lost 0 bases to trimming and J lost 1 base, with 7 bases between them. CDR3 loop: CASSLGTGSGNTIYF. As DNA, the CDR3 is TGTGCCAGCAGCTTAGGTACAGGGTCTGGAAACACCATATATTTT.

The chain joins TRBV9 to TRBJ1-2; D is perhaps TRBD1 (6 bases). The CDR3 consists of 16 residues. Germline CDR1 and CDR2: SGDLS and YYNGEE. V lost 0 bases and J 4 bases, leaving 16 bases between the germline ends. CDR3 region: CASSVESRGSVYGYTF. The CDR3, as DNA: TGTGCCAGCAGCGTAGAGAGTAGGGGGAGCGTCTATGGCTACACCTTC.

The rearrangement links TRBV4-3 to TRBJ2-7, with 9 bases lining up with TRBD2. This CDR3 has 15 amino acids. The V and J ends lost 5 bases and 3 bases, in that order; junction bases with no gene match: 8. In germline, CDR1 is LGHNA, CDR2 YSLEER. CDR3 amino acids: CASSARLAENYEQYF. The CDR3 nucleotides read TGCGCCAGCAGCGCCAGACTAGCGGAGAACTACGAGCAGTACTTC.

V is TRBV29-1 and J is TRBJ1-2, with 11 bases matching TRBD1. The V and J ends lost 5 bases and 4 bases, in that order; junction bases with no gene match: 9. The CDR3 extends over 15 amino acids. CDR1 is SQVTM and CDR2 is ANQGSEA in the germline V gene. CDR3 in DNA: TGCAGCGTTCTAACCGGGACAGGGGGGGGCTATGGCTACACCTTC. As protein: CSVLTGTGGGYGYTF.

The J gene is TRBJ2-3, the V gene TRBV30; D is possibly TRBD2 (6 bases). Trimming removed 2 bases from V and 2 bases from J, with 14 bases in between. The CDR3 is made up of 15 amino acids. Per the germline V gene, CDR1 is GTSNPN and CDR2 is SVGIG (reference sequence). The CDR3 loop reads CAWSRTGGNTDTQYF. The CDR3 region has the DNA TGTGCCTGGAGTCGCACCGGGGGAAACACAGATACGCAGTATTTT.

The genes are TRBV29-1 and TRBJ1-3; 12 bases fit TRBD1. This CDR3 comprises 14 residues. Germline V CDR1 and CDR2: SQVTM, ANQGSEA. Unmatched junction bases numbered 5, after V lost 5 bases and J lost 6 bases. This CDR3 is CSVQGTGGENTIYF. The CDR3 bases are TGCAGCGTTCAGGGGACAGGGGGCGAAAACACCATATATTTT.

The V gene is TRBV28, the J gene TRBJ1-6; 8 bases fit TRBD1. The J segment lost 7 bases and the V segment lost 6 bases, leaving 8 bases of the junction unmatched. Per germline, CDR1 MDHEN and CDR2 SYDVKM. CDR3 length equals 15 residues. CDR3 bases: TGTGCCAGCAGGGCGCAGGGGGCTCGGAATTCACCCCTCCACTTT. Translating gives CASRAQGARNSPLHF.

The chain is built from TRBV6-1 and TRBJ1-1, with TRBD1 identical over 7 bases. Germline V lookup: CDR1 MNHNS, CDR2 SASEGT. The length of the CDR3 is 15 residues. Losses at the gene ends were 4 bases for V and 1 base for J; bases not matched to a gene: 6. Here the CDR3 reads CASSGRDSQNTEAFF. The CDR3 coding sequence is TGTGCCAGCAGTGGCAGGGACAGCCAGAACACTGAAGCTTTCTTT.

This rearrangement joins TRBV7-9 to TRBJ2-7; TRBD1 aligns across 8 bases. The ends lost 1 base at V and 3 bases at J; junction bases unmatched: 5. Per the germline V gene, CDR1 is SEHNR and CDR2 is FQNEAQ (reference sequence). This CDR3 has 15 amino acids. In DNA form, the CDR3 reads TGTGCCAGCAGCTTAGACCAAGGGACAGGCTACGAGCAGTACTTC. This translates into CASSLDQGTGYEQYF.

J is TRBJ2-5 and V is TRBV15; unclear D gene. The CDR3 loop spans 13 amino acids. Germline CDR1 is LNHNV and CDR2 is YYDKDF (reference sequence). V was clipped by 1 base and J by 5 bases, with 8 bases between them. The CDR3 reads CATSRALGETQYF. CDR3 in DNA: TGTGCCACCAGCAGAGCTCTCGGGGAGACCCAGTACTTC.

The rearrangement uses TRBV15 and TRBJ2-3, with 9 bases fitting TRBD1. V lost 1 base, J lost 1 base, and 3 bases stayed unmatched. Germline V lookup: CDR1 LNHNV, CDR2 YYDKDF (reference sequence). The CDR3 is made up of 16 amino acids. The CDR3 loop is CATSRAWTGGTDTQYF. The CDR3 coding sequence is TGTGCCACCAGCAGAGCCTGGACAGGGGGCACAGATACGCAGTATTTT.

The J gene is TRBJ2-1, the V gene TRBV5-4; possible D gene TRBD2, 6 bases. The length of the CDR3 is 15 residues. The germline V gene encodes CDR1 SGHNT and CDR2 YYREEE (reference sequence). The V end lost 4 bases, the J end lost 5 bases, and 16 bases lay between the germline ends. The CDR3 loop reads CASSPGGRLNNEQFF. The CDR3 DNA is TGTGCCAGCAGCCCCGGGGGACGTCTAAACAATGAGCAGTTCTTC.

This clone is a singleton in its sample. The chain has TRBV28 and TRBJ2-5; 8 bases line up with TRBD2. Trimming at V came to 4 bases and at J to 1 base, leaving 5 bases not matched to a gene. The CDR3 runs 15 residues. Looked up from germline, CDR1 is MDHEN and CDR2 is SYDVKM. CDR3 in DNA: TGTGCCAGCAGTTGGGCGGGGGGTAGCCAAGAGACCCAGTACTTC. Its translation: CASSWAGGSQETQYF.

This chain uses TRBV7-5 with TRBJ2-3; the D call in the table, TRBD2, was not verified against the DNA. TRBV7-5 is a listed pseudogene. This CDR3 contains 16 residues. This CDR3 reads CVRRPRGEPGSDTQYF. CDR3 DNA sequence: TGTGTCAGAAGGCCTCGGGGGGAGCCGGGATCAGATACGCAGTATTTT.